Described below is a single TCR beta chain sequence and its context. Its antigen is unknown. This sample was taken from a study of T cells in tumors after PD-1 blockade. Study background: Daily vismodegib 150 mg continued in a subset of anti-PD-1-treated patients. Blood samples averaged around 120,000 templates (range roughly 24,000-290,000) and 35,000 to 40,000 unique clonotypes.

The ends lost 1 base at V and 8 bases at J; junction bases unmatched: 5. Germline CDR1 MNHEY, CDR2 SVGAGI. The length of the CDR3 is 14 residues. Study-wide results and caveats: Some novel exhausted tumor clones appeared in pre-treatment blood, suggesting peripheral recruitment.

Sequencing was performed with immunoSEQ multiplex PCR; in TCRdb, only in-frame clones are kept and a portion is missing. This table has about 34,000 clones, 73% appearing once. The clonotype comes from a human donor with basal cell carcinoma. The V call is TRBV6-5, the J call TRBJ1-1; 9 bases map to TRBD1. The input for sequencing was PBMCs, taken after anti-PD-1 treatment. CDR3 DNA: TGTGCCAGCAGTTACTTGGACAGGGGAAGGGAAGCTTTCTTT. This encodes CASSYLDRGREAFF.